The present T cell receptor beta chain was sequenced within a study of shared clonotypes between healthy human individuals (dated by TCRdb to between 2020 and 2021). A note on the overall study: The cohort included three men and two women between 18 and 49 years of age. Per donor, three plates each were used for CD4 naive and CD4 memory, two for CD8 naive, and one for CD8 memory. Blood TCR repertoires of five healthy adults were deeply sequenced to estimate repertoire size and the extent of clonotype sharing between individuals. To increase sequencing depth and limit assay-specific biases, TCR repertoire library preparation and sequencing were carried out by different laboratories using diverse techniques. Leukapheresis yielded between about 0.85 and 10 billion PBMCs per donor. What the study reported, not specific to this receptor: Because the study included a small number of donors, the genetic and exposure-history diversity represented was limited. Incomplete sequencing was indicated by rarefaction of sorted-subset datasets, despite the large sequencing depth. Sampling was restricted to blood, and TCR repertoires in tissue are likely to differ from TCR repertoires in blood. When a handful of donors were compared, the shared fraction of clonotypes was around 4.6% for naive CD4, approximately 3.5% for naive CD8, 2% to 2.5% for memory CD4, and 0.35% to 0.4% for memory CD8. Compared with non-shared clonotypes, the clonotypes found in all four sorted-subset donors had higher generation probabilities. Naive subsets generally had larger estimated clonotype richness than memory subsets. Pairwise subsampling led to the expectation that sequencing depth would affect the degree of clonotype sharing among donors.

For the CD8 naive samples, CD45RO-negative cells were positively selected for CCR7, yielding a CD45RA+CCR7+ population from which TemRA cells were excluded. The donors were healthy, HIV-negative adults who had no recently reported acute infections or vaccinations. Only Caucasian adults living in Nashville, Tennessee, USA were represented among the donors. Blood was collected by leukapheresis, and PBMCs were isolated by Ficoll-Histopaque density gradient centrifugation and then cryopreserved in liquid nitrogen vapor phase. Purity and quantity of every magnetically sorted T cell population were checked by analytical flow cytometry. Each sorted fraction had its genomic DNA isolated and then quantified by UV absorbance on a Nanodrop 2000c. TCR CDR3 regions were amplified from genomic DNA by multiplex PCR using the deep immunoSEQ assay. Genomic DNA extracted from each cell subset was distributed evenly over all wells of several immunoSEQ 96-well plates, and each plate served as one replicate. For sorted subsets, each replicate PCR was loaded with about 0.2 ug genomic DNA, equivalent to 30,000 or so T cell genomes. Purified libraries were quantified with a Qubit 3.0 fluorometer, sized on a Bioanalyzer 2100, and re-quantified with the KAPA Library Quantification kit. Every immunoSEQ 96-well plate was sequenced on a dedicated single-read 150-cycle Illumina NextSeq 550 flow cell. The original pipeline was this. Because the immunoSEQ output included only junctional sequences and no quality scores, the filtering could not be the same as the filtering used for full-length reads. Sequences were annotated with PyIR, a Python wrapper for IgBLAST v1.9, and V/J genes and CDR3 were assigned using IMGT germline references. Reads were removed for weak V/J assignments (E-value above 1e-6), missing CDR3, stop codons, out-of-frame junctions, or ambiguous translated residues. V3J clonotypes were defined as sequences sharing an identical inferred V gene, J gene, and CDR3 amino acid sequence. Percentage overlap between repertoires was calculated by dividing the number of shared unique clonotypes by the size of the smaller repertoire. RTK rarefaction, the Chao1 estimator, and Recon v2.1 estimates of unobserved clonotypes were used to assess repertoire richness. Generation probabilities for all TCRbeta clonotypes obtained by the gDNA method from several donors were computed using OLGA. As stored in TCRdb, this immuneACCESS dataset retains in-frame rearrangements with V and J assigned. A fraction of the clones does not appear; measured against another copy, unresolved V genes explain less than half of the discrepancy, and the remainder lacks a known reason. That table supplies the V and J calls and clone size; D and trimming were determined from the DNA. The sample profile shows 550,000 to 750,000 clones; 92% of them were found once. Of the sample, roughly 22% is held by the ten largest clones.

As for this clone: The antigen it recognizes is unknown. Base quality data are lacking; no much larger clone is found one base away.

Via the germline V gene (reference sequence), CDR1 is LNHDA and CDR2 SQIVND. From the cysteine through the phenylalanine, the CDR3 covers 15 amino acids. Of the read, only the CDR3 DNA is kept; its 45 bases are in frame from base 1. Trimming removed 7 bases from V and 0 bases from J, leaving 13 bases between the germline ends. Sequenced input: naive CD8+ T cells sorted from blood. The cell subset or site label here, explained by the study, means: CD45RA+CCR7+. The clonotype originates from a man in his thirties or forties in good health. The rearrangement joined TRBV19 to TRBJ1-5; the D gene cannot be named for sure. The CDR3 corresponds to CASNLDPYSNQPQHF. The nucleotide sequence reads TGTGCCAGTAACTTGGACCCTTATAGCAATCAGCCCCAGCATTTT.